This is a list of T cell receptor beta chains from one sample in a study of cytomegalovirus exposure and HLA in healthy donors. TCRdb keeps only in-frame clones here, not all; method: immunoSEQ multiplex PCR. The table includes 100,000 to 120,000 clones, 86% detected once. The sample taken for sequencing was PBMCs. These receptors were taken from a man between 40 and 49 years old in good health and CMV-seronegative. The CDR3 runs from the conserved cysteine through the conserved F or W. The D gene is left open where the match is weak. Clone size appears in some rows only: once, few, many, or a class for an expanded clone.

abundance	v_gene	d_gene	j_gene	CDR3nt	CDR3aa
-	TRBV5-1	-	TRBJ2-1	TGCGCCAGCAGCCCCGGGACACCTCCCTACAATGAGCAGTTCTTC	CASSPGTPPYNEQFF
-	TRBV6-5	-	TRBJ2-7	TGTGCCAGCAGTGACACCTCCTACGAGCAGTACTTC	CASSDTSYEQYF
-	TRBV2	-	TRBJ2-1	TGTGCCAGCAGTGTACAGGGCTATGAGCAGTTCTTC	CASSVQGYEQFF
-	TRBV11-2	TRBD1	TRBJ2-7	TGTGCCAGCAGCCCTAGATCCGGGACAGGGGCTCAAGAGCAGTACTTC	CASSPRSGTGAQEQYF
once	TRBV5-4	-	TRBJ2-2	TGTGCCAGCAGGAGGGAGGTGGGAGCCGGGGAGCTGTTTTTT	CASRREVGAGELFF
-	TRBV6-1	-	TRBJ1-1	TGTGCCAGCACTGGGGGGGTTTTAGCTTTCTTT	CASTGGVLAFF
few	TRBV7-2	-	TRBJ1-2	TGTGCCAGCAGCCTCTCCGGGAAAGCTAACTATGGCTACACCTTC	CASSLSGKANYGYTF
-	TRBV6-5	-	TRBJ1-2	TGTGCCAGCAGTTACTCCGCACAACCTAACTATGGCTACACCTTC	CASSYSAQPNYGYTF
-	TRBV19	TRBD1	TRBJ1-6	TGTGCCAGTAGTATATTCCCTCCGGGACAGTTTTCTTCACCCCTCCACTTT	CASSIFPPGQFSSPLHF
-	TRBV6-5	-	TRBJ1-5	TGTGCCAGCAGTCCCTCCGGGACACCGAATCAGCCCCAGCATTTT	CASSPSGTPNQPQHF
-	TRBV6-5	TRBD1	TRBJ1-1	TGTGCCAGCAGTTACTCCCGGGGACAGATGAACACTGAAGCTTTCTTT	CASSYSRGQMNTEAFF
-	TRBV28	-	TRBJ1-5	TGTGCCAGCAGTACTACAGGTAACAATCAGCCCCAGCATTTT	CASSTTGNNQPQHF
-	TRBV6-4	-	TRBJ2-1	TGTGCCAGCAGTGCCGTCATCCGAGGCCATGAGCAGTTCTTC	CASSAVIRGHEQFF
-	TRBV7-9	TRBD1	TRBJ1-2	TGTGCCAGCAGCCCAGGCAGGACAGGGGGTTTTGGCTACACCTTC	CASSPGRTGGFGYTF
-	TRBV7-6	-	TRBJ1-2	TGTGCCAGCAGCTTAGTGGGGGGTGGCTACACCTTC	CASSLVGGGYTF
-	TRBV6-6	-	TRBJ1-2	TGTGCCAGCAGGCGAGGAGGAGGCGACACTAACTATGGCTACACCTTC	CASRRGGGDTNYGYTF
once	TRBV5-4	-	TRBJ1-3	TGTGCCAGCAGCCGCGACTCAAGCTCTGGAAACACCATATATTTT	CASSRDSSSGNTIYF
-	TRBV2	TRBD2	TRBJ2-7	TGTGCCAGCAGTGATGACGCGGGGGGATCCTACGAGCAGTACTTC	CASSDDAGGSYEQYF
-	TRBV18	-	TRBJ1-1	TGTGCCAGCTCACCTCCAGGCGGGGAAGCTTTCTTT	CASSPPGGEAFF
-	TRBV19	TRBD2	TRBJ2-5	TGTGCCAGTACCGTAGCGGGGGGCGGGGAGACCCAGTACTTC	CASTVAGGGETQYF
-	TRBV6-5	-	TRBJ1-1	TGTGCCAGCAGTTTCCCCGGGGACACTGAAGCTTTCTTT	CASSFPGDTEAFF
-	TRBV5-1	-	TRBJ2-6	TGCGCCAGCAGCTTCACGAGCTCTGGGGCCAACGTCCTGACTTTC	CASSFTSSGANVLTF
-	TRBV7-6	TRBD2	TRBJ2-2	TGTGCCAGCCGGGGTAGCGGGGGGGCCCCCAACACCGGGGAGCTGTTTTTT	CASRGSGGAPNTGELFF
-	TRBV5-4	-	TRBJ1-1	TGTGCCAGCAGCTCACCGACAGCGATGAACACTGAAGCTTTCTTT	CASSSPTAMNTEAFF
-	TRBV7-9	-	TRBJ1-5	TGTGCCAGCAGCTTCGGAGTTCAGCCCCAGCATTTT	CASSFGVQPQHF
-	TRBV30	-	TRBJ1-6	TGTGCCTGGGAGGTGGATTCACCCCTCCACTTT	CAWEVDSPLHF
-	TRBV25-1	-	TRBJ2-6	TGTGCCAGCAAATTAGCTGGGGCCAACGTCCTGACTTTC	CASKLAGANVLTF
-	TRBV23-1	TRBD1	TRBJ1-1	TGCGCCAGCAGTCAACCCAAACAGGGGAGGCGAGAAGCTTTCTTT	CASSQPKQGRREAFF
-	TRBV30	-	TRBJ1-6	TGTGCCTCTACGGCGGGATCCTATAATTCACCCCTCCACTTT	CASTAGSYNSPLHF
-	TRBV5-4	-	TRBJ2-5	TGTGCCAGCAGCCCGGTACAGGGAAAAGAGACCCAGTACTTC	CASSPVQGKETQYF
-	TRBV6-5	-	TRBJ1-1	TGTGCCAGCAGTCTGAGGGGGAGAGAGACTGAAGCTTTCTTT	CASSLRGRETEAFF
-	TRBV28	TRBD2	TRBJ2-1	TGTGCCAGCAGAGGTAGCGGGGGGTATTACAATGAGCAGTTCTTC	CASRGSGGYYNEQFF
-	TRBV5-4	-	TRBJ2-5	TGTGCCAGCAGCTTCCACTACCAAGAGACCCAGTACTTC	CASSFHYQETQYF
-	TRBV7-9	-	TRBJ1-2	TGTGCCAGCAGCTTAGCCGGCGGGTTTATTGGCTACACCTTC	CASSLAGGFIGYTF
-	TRBV2	TRBD1	TRBJ2-2	TGTGCCAGCAATGAGCAGGGGGCCGGGGAGCTGTTTTTT	CASNEQGAGELFF
-	TRBV5-1	-	TRBJ1-1	TGCGCCAGCATCGGACAGCCGAACACTGAAGCTTTCTTT	CASIGQPNTEAFF
-	TRBV4-3	-	TRBJ2-6	TGCGCCAGCAGCCAAGAAGCAGGGGCTGGGGCCAACGTCCTGACTTTC	CASSQEAGAGANVLTF
few	TRBV28	TRBD2	TRBJ2-1	TGTGCCAGCAGTAAGCGGGGGGGCCTCATAAATGAGCAGTTCTTC	CASSKRGGLINEQFF
-	TRBV28	-	TRBJ2-7	TGTGCCAGCGGCGGACAGTTCCTCGGGCAGTACTTC	CASGGQFLGQYF
-	TRBV7-4	TRBD1	TRBJ1-6	TGTGCCAGCGTAATAAAAGGGGGCATATATCATCGTCCGTATTCACCCCTCCACTTT	CASVIKGGIYHRPYSPLHF
-	TRBV28	TRBD2	TRBJ2-5	TGTGCCAGTAAAGCGGGGGAAGAGACCCAGTACTTC	CASKAGEETQYF
-	TRBV28	-	TRBJ1-5	TGTGCCAGCAGTCGGGTGGGGGGAAGCAATCAGCCCCAGCATTTT	CASSRVGGSNQPQHF
-	TRBV15	-	TRBJ1-3	TGTGCCACCAGCAGAGATGGGGCAGGGGGAAACACCATATATTTT	CATSRDGAGGNTIYF
-	TRBV2	-	TRBJ1-2	TGTGCCAGCAGTGGAGACTCGGGGGTCTATGGCTACACCTTC	CASSGDSGVYGYTF